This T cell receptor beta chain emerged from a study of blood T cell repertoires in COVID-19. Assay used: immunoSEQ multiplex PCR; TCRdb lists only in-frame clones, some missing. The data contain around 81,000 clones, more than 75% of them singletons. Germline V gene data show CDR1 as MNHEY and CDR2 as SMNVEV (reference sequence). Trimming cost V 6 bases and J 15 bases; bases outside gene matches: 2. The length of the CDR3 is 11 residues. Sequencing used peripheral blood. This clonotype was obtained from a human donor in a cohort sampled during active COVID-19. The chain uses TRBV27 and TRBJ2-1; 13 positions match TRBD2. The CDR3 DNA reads TGTGCCAGCAGACTAGCGGGGGGGCTGTTCTTC. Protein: CASRLAGGLFF.